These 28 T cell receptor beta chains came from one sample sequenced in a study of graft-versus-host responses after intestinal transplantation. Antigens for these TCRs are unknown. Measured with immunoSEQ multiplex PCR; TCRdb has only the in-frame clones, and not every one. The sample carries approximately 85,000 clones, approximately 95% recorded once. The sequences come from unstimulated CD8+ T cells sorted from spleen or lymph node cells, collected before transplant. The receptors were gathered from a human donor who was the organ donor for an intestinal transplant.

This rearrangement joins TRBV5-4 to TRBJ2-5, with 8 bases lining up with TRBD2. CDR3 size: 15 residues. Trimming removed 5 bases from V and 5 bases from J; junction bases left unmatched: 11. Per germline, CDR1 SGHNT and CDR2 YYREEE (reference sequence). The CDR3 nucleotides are TGTGCCAGCAGTCCCCCGGGACTAGAAGTGGAGACCCAGTACTTC. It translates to CASSPPGLEVETQYF.

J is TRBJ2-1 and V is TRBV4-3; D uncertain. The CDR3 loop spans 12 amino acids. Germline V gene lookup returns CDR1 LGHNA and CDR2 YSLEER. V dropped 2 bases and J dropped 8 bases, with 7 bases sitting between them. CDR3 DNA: TGCGCCAGCAGCCAATGGCCCGATGAGCAGTTCTTC. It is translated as CASSQWPDEQFF.

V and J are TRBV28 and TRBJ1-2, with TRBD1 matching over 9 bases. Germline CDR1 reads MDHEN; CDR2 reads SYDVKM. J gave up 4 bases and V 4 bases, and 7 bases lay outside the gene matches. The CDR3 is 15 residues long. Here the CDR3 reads CASSSLGQGLYGYTF. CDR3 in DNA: TGTGCCAGCAGTTCCCTCGGACAGGGGCTCTATGGCTACACCTTC.

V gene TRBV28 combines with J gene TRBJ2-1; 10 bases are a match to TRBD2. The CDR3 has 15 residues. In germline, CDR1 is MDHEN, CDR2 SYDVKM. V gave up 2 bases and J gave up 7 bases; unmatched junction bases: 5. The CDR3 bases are TGTGCCAGCAGTTTAGTGCTAGCGGGAGTTAATGAGCAGTTCTTC. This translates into CASSLVLAGVNEQFF.

The CDR3 spells CASSDLLVSSYEQYF. The CDR3, as DNA: TGTGCCAGCAGTGATCTACTAGTGAGCTCCTACGAGCAGTACTTC. The chain carries TRBV2 and TRBJ2-7, with a possible D match to TRBD2 (5 bases). The CDR3 sequence is 15 residues long. V was trimmed by 3 bases and J by 0 bases, leaving 12 bases between them. In germline, CDR1 is SNHLY, CDR2 FYNNEI.

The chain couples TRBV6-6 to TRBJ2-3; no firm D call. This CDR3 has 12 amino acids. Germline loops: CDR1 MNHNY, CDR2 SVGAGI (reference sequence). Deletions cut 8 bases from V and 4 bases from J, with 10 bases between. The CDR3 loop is CASVGDPDTQYF. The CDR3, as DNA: TGTGCCAGCGTTGGAGACCCAGATACGCAGTATTTT.

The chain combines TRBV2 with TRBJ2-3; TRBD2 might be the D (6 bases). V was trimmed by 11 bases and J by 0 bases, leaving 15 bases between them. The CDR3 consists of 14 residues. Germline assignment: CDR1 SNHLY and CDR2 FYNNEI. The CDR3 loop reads CAGGDAGSTDTQYF. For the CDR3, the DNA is TGTGCCGGCGGGGATGCGGGGAGCACAGATACGCAGTATTTT.

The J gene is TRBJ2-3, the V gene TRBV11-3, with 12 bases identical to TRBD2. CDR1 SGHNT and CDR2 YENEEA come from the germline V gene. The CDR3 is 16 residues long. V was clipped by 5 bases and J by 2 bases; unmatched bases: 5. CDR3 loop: CASSPWTSGVTDTQYF. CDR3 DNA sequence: TGTGCCAGCAGCCCCTGGACTAGCGGGGTCACAGATACGCAGTATTTT.

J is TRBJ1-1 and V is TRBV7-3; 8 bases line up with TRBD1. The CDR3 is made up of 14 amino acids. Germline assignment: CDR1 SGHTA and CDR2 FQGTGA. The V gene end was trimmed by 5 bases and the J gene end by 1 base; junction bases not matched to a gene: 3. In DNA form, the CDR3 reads TGTGCCAGCAGCGTAGGGACAGGGAACACTGAAGCTTTCTTT. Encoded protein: CASSVGTGNTEAFF.

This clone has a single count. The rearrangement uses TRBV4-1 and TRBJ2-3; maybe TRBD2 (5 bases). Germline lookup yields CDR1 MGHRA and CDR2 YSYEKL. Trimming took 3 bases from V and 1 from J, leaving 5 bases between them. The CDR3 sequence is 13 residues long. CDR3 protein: CASSQRGTDTQYF. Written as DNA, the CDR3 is TGCGCCAGCAGCCAGCGGGGCACAGATACGCAGTATTTT.

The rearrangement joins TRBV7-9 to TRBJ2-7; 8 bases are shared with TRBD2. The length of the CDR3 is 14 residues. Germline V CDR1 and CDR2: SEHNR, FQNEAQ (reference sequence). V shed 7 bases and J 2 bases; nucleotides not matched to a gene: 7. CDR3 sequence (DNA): TGTGCCAGCACCGGGGGGGGGCGAGCCTACGAGCAGTACTTC. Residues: CASTGGGRAYEQYF.

The chain's CDR3 is CASSTGTSGTPYEQYF. In nucleotides, the CDR3 is TGTGCCAGCAGCACCGGGACTAGCGGGACTCCCTACGAGCAGTACTTC. V gene TRBV11-2 combines with J gene TRBJ2-7; TRBD2 matches 13 bases. V was pared by 5 bases and J by 2 bases, with 6 bases of the junction left unmatched. Germline CDR1 and CDR2: SGHAT and FQNNGV. This CDR3 comprises 16 residues.

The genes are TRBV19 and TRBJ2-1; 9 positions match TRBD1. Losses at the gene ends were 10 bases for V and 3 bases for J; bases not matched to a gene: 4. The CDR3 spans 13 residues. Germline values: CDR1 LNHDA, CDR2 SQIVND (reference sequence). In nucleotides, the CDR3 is TGTGCCACCGCGACAGGGGGCTACAATGAGCAGTTCTTC. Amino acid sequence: CATATGGYNEQFF.

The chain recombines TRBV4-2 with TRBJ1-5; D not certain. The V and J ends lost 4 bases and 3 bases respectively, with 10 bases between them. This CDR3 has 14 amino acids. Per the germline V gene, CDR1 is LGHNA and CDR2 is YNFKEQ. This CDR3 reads CASSPNDNNQPQHF. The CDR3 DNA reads TGTGCCAGCAGCCCTAATGACAACAATCAGCCCCAGCATTTT.

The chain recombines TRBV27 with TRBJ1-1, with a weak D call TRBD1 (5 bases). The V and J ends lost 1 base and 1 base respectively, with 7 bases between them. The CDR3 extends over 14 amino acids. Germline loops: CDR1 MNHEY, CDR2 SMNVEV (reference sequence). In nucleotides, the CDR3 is TGTGCCAGCAGTTTATGGCAGGGGAACACTGAAGCTTTCTTT. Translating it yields CASSLWQGNTEAFF.

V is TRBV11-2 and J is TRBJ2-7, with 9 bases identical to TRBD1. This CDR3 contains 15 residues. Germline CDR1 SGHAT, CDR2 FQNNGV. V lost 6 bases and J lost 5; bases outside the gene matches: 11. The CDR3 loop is CASSPQGALLHEQYF. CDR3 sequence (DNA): TGTGCCAGCAGTCCACAGGGGGCCCTCCTCCACGAGCAGTACTTC. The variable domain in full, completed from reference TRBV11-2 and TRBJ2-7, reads EAGVAQSPRYKIIEKRQSVAFWCNPISGHATLYWYQQILGQGPKLLIQFQNNGVVDDSQLPKDRFSAERLKGVDSTLKIQPAKLEDSAVYLCASSPQGALLHEQYFGPGTRLTVT.

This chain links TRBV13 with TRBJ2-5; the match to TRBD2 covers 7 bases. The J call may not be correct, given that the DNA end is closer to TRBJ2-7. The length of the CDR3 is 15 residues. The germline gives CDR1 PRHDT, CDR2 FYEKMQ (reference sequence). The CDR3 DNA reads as TGTGCCAGCAGCTCCTTGGGAGGGAGAGTCTACGAGCAGTACTTC. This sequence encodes CASSSLGGRVYEQYF.

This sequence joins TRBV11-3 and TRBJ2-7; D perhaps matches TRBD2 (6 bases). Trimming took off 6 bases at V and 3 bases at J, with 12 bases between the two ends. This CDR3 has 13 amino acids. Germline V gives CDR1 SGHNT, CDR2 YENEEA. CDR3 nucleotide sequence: TGTGCCAGCAGTTCGGGACTCAACTACGAGCAGTACTTC. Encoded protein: CASSSGLNYEQYF.

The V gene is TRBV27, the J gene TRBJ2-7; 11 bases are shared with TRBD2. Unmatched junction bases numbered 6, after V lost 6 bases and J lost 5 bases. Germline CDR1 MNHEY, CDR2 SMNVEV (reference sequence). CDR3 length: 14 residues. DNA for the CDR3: TGTGCCAGCAGATCGACTAGCGGGGCCCACGAGCAGTACTTC. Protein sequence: CASRSTSGAHEQYF.

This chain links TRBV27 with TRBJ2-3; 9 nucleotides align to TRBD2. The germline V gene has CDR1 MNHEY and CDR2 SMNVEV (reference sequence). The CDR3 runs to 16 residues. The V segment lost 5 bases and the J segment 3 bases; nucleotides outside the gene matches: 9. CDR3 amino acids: CASSPLAGAGTDTQYF. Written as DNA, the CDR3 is TGTGCCAGCAGTCCGTTAGCGGGAGCGGGGACAGATACGCAGTATTTT.

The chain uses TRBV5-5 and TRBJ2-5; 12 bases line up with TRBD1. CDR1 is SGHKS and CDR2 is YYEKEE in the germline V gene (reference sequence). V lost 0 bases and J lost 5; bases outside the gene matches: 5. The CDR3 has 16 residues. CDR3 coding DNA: TGTGCCAGCAGCTTGGCGGGACAGGGGGCTTGGGAGACCCAGTACTTC. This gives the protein CASSLAGQGAWETQYF.

The DNA of the CDR3 is TGTGCCATCAGGGGTCGGGGGGGCTCAAGGGAATATTTTAATTCACCCCTCCACTTT. Protein product: CAIRGRGGSREYFNSPLHF. The chain employs TRBV10-3 and TRBJ1-6; maybe TRBD1 (6 bases). The V gene lost 6 bases and the J gene lost 6 bases, with 27 bases spanning the gap. Germline lookup yields CDR1 ENHRY and CDR2 SYGVKD. CDR3 length equals 19 residues.

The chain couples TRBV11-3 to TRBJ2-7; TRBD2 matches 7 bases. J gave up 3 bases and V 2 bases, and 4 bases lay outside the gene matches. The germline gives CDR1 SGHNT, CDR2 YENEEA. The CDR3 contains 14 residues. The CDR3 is CASSLRDYYYEQYF. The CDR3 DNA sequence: TGTGCCAGCAGCTTAAGGGACTATTACTACGAGCAGTACTTC. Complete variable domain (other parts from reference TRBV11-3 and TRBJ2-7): EAGVVQSPRYKIIEKKQPVAFWCNPISGHNTLYWYLQNLGQGPELLIRYENEEAVDDSQLPKDRFSAERLKGVDSTLKIQPAELGDSAVYLCASSLRDYYYEQYFGPGTRLTVT.

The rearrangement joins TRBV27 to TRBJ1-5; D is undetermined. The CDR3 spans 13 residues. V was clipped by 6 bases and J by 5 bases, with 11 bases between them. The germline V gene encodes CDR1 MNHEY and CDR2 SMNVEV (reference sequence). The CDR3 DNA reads TGTGCCAGCAGCCTGGGCACTCATCAGCCCCAGCATTTT. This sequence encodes CASSLGTHQPQHF.

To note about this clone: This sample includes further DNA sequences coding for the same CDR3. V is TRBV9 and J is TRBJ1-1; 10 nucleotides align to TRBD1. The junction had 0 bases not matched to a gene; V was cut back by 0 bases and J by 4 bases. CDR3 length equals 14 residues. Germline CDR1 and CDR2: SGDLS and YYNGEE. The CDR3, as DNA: TGTGCCAGCAGCGTAGGGACAGGGGGCACTGAAGCTTTCTTT. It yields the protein CASSVGTGGTEAFF.

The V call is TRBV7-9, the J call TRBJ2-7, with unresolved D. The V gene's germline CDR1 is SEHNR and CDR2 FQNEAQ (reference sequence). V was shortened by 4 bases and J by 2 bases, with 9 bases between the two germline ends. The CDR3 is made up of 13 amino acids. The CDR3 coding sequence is TGTGCCAGCAGCTCGAGCACTACCTACGAGCAGTACTTC. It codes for CASSSSTTYEQYF. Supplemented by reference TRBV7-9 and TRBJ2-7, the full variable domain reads DTGVSQNPRHKITKRGQNVTFRCDPISEHNRLYWYRQTLGQGPEFLTYFQNEAQLEKSRLLSDRFSAERPKGSFSTLEIQRTEQGDSAMYLCASSSSTTYEQYFGPGTRLTVT.

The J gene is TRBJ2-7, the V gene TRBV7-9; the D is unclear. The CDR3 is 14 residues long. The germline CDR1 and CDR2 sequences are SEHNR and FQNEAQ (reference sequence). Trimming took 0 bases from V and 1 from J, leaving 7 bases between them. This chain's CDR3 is CASSLAGLSYEQYF. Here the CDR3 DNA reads TGTGCCAGCAGCTTAGCGGGCCTTTCCTACGAGCAGTACTTC.

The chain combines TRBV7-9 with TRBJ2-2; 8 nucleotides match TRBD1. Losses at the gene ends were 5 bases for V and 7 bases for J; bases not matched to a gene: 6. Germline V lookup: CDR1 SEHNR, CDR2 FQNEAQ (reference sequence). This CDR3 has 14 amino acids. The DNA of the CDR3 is TGTGCCAGCAGCCTGACAGGGGCTGGCGGGGAGCTGTTTTTT. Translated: CASSLTGAGGELFF.